The rows below give T cell receptor beta chains drawn from one sample of a study of blood T cell repertoires in COVID-19. The table came from immunoSEQ multiplex PCR; TCRdb's copy has only in-frame clones and leaves some out. The sample gives about 230,000 clones, 80% to 85% of which show up once; around 30% is in the top ten. The sequenced material came from peripheral blood. The receptors stem from a man aged 35 to 55 with acute or convalescent COVID-19. CDR3s leave out the opening cysteine and the closing phenylalanine or tryptophan.

TRBV7-9	TRBJ1-4	ASSSGTGAAQNEKLF
TRBV7-3	TRBJ1-1	ASSPTGATEAF
TRBV28	TRBJ2-3	ASSTSGWGDTQY
TRBV19	TRBJ1-1	ASSPRTGSVVNTEAF
TRBV10-3	TRBJ2-7	AVGTSGRRYEQY
TRBV7-2	TRBJ1-2	ASSPLYGYT
TRBV29-1	TRBJ1-2	SVAKGVDYGYT
TRBV7-2	TRBJ1-2	ASNQEEAGYT
TRBV10-3	TRBJ1-1	AISPDRRNTEAF
TRBV6-5	TRBJ2-1	ASSYAASGSGEQF
TRBV7-9	TRBJ1-1	ASSPGRLEAF
TRBV24-1	TRBJ2-5	ATIGQSTWKTQY
TRBV13	TRBJ2-4	ASSSTGLAKNIQY
TRBV6-1	TRBJ2-1	ASSELTPSFAGYNEQF
TRBV7-9	TRBJ1-6	ASSTAGVAHNSPLH
TRBV18	TRBJ2-7	ASSPLRNHEQY
TRBV7-9	TRBJ2-3	ASSSNTDTQY
TRBV28	TRBJ2-6	ASSFIGANVLT
TRBV5-1	TRBJ1-1	ASSSTLGGVSEAF
TRBV2	TRBJ2-7	ASTPDRAYYEQY
TRBV7-9	TRBJ1-2	ASSSGGQGANYGYT
TRBV18	TRBJ1-5	ASSPPGNSNQPQH
TRBV27	TRBJ1-1	ASSLTGETEAF
TRBV10-1	TRBJ2-2	ASSSTSGRGELF
TRBV5-1	TRBJ2-1	ASSEGAGGNYNEQF
TRBV14	TRBJ1-1	ASSLRQGLGDTEAF
TRBV19	TRBJ2-1	ASSMEAGLGNEQF
TRBV18	TRBJ1-1	ASSPDRGVNTEAF
TRBV15	TRBJ2-1	ATSVIRGPYNEQF
TRBV30	TRBJ2-3	AWSVTGDTQY
TRBV18	TRBJ2-7	ASSGRSGTGIGEQY
TRBV5-1	TRBJ1-2	ASSLGQGPAYGYT
TRBV9	TRBJ2-7	ASSVEAGATYEQY
TRBV5-5	TRBJ2-1	ASSLWDRGQSEQF
TRBV19	TRBJ2-1	ASWESSYNEQF
TRBV30	TRBJ1-2	AWSDTGDGYT
TRBV7-2	TRBJ2-7	ASSPGLAPIYEQY
TRBV7-3	TRBJ2-7	ASSLAGSGSSYEQY
TRBV29-1	TRBJ1-5	SVPGRGRPQH
TRBV10-1	TRBJ1-1	ASSVNRNTEAF
TRBV7-3	TRBJ2-1	ASSLIGGAGDEQF
TRBV6-5	TRBJ1-2	ASSYSVDRDDYGYT
TRBV30	TRBJ2-1	AWSRRPFGALTYNEQF
TRBV7-9	TRBJ1-5	ASSPTGYSNQPQH
TRBV15	TRBJ1-2	ATSSTLTGTGYT